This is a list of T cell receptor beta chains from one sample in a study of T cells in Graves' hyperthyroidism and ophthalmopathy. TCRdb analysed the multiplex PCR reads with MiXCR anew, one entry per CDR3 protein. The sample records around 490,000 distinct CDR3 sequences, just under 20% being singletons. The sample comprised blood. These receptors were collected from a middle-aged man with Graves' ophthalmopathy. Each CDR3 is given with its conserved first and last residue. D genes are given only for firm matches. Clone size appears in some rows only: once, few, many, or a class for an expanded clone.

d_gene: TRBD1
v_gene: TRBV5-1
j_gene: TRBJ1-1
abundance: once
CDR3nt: TGTGCCAGCAGCTTAAGACAGGGGGAAGAAGCTTTCTTT
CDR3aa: CASSLRQGEEAFF

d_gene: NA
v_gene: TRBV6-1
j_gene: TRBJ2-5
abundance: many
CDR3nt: TGTGCCAGCAGTGCCAACCAAGAGACCCAGTACTTC
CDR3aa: CASSANQETQYF

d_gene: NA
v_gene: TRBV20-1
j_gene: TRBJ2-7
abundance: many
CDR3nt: TGCAGTGCTAGCCCTCTAGCTGGAGCTGAGGAGCAGTACTTC
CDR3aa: CSASPLAGAEEQYF

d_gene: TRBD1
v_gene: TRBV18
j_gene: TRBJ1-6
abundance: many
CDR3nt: TGTGCCAGCTCGCGGGGGACAGGGGTTTCACCCCTCCACTTT
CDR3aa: CASSRGTGVSPLHF

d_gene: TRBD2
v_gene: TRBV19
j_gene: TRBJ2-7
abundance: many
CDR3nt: TGTGCCAGTAGTATAGATCACGGGGGGACGTCCTACGAGCAGTACTTC
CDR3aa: CASSIDHGGTSYEQYF

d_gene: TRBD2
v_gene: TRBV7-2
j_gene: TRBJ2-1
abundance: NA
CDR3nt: TGTGCCAGCAGCTTAGCAGGTTCTAGCGGGAGGTTGAAGGAGCAGTTCTTC
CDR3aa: CASSLAGSSGRLKEQFF

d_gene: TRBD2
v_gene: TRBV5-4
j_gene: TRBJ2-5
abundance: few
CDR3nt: TGTGCCAGCAGCTTTGCGGGGGGACCCTCAGGAAGGACCCAGTACTTC
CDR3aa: CASSFAGGPSGRTQYF

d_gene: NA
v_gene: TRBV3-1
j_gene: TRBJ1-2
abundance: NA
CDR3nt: TGTGCCAGCAGCCAAAGTTCTAACTATGGCTACACCTTC
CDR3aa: CASSQSSNYGYTF

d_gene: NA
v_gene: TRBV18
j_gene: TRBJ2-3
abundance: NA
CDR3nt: TGTGCCAGCTCTCCCCGCATGGCTAGCACAGATACGCAGTATTTT
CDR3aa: CASSPRMASTDTQYF

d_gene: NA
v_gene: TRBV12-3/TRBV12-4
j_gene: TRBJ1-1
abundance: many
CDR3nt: TGTGCCGGCTCTTGGGGGCCGGAAGCTTTCTTT
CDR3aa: CAGSWGPEAFF

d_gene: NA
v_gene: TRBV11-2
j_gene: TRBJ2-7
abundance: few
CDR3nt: TGTGCCAGCAGCGTACTTAGCGGATCCTACGAGCAGTACTTC
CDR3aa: CASSVLSGSYEQYF

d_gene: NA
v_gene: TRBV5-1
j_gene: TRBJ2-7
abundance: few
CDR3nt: TGCGCCAGCAGCTTGGCGGCCATGGTCCCCTACGAGCAGTACTTC
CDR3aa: CASSLAAMVPYEQYF

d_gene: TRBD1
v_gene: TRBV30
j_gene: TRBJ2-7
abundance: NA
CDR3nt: TGTGCCTGGGCCCCGGAACAGGGGCCCTACGAGCAGTACTTC
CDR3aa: CAWAPEQGPYEQYF

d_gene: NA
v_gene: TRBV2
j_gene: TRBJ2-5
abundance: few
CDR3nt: TGTGCCAGCAGGAAGGTAACACAAGAGACCCAGTACTTC
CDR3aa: CASRKVTQETQYF

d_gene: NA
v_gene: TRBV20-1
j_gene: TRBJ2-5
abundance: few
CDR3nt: TGCAGTGCTAGGTTCGGGGGTGAGAAGACCCAGTACTTC
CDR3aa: CSARFGGEKTQYF

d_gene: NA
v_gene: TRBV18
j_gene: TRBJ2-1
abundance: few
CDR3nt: TGTGCCAGCTCAGACACAATGACCGGTTACAATGAGCAGTTCTTC
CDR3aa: CASSDTMTGYNEQFF

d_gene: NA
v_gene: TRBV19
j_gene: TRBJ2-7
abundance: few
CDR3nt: TGTGCCAGTAGTATATTCGGGACCTCCTACGAGCAGTACTTC
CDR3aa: CASSIFGTSYEQYF

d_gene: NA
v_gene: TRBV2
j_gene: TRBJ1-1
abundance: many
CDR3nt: TGTGCCAGCCGTACCTGGGGTCCCATGAACACTGAAGCTTTCTTT
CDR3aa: CASRTWGPMNTEAFF

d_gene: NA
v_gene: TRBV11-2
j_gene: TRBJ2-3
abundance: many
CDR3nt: TGTGCCAGCAGCTTAGAATTTGGAGATACGCAGTATTTT
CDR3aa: CASSLEFGDTQYF

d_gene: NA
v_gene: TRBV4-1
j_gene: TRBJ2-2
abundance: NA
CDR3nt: TGCGCCAGCAGCCAAGATCGGCTAGTCCCCGGGGAGCTGTTTTTT
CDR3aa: CASSQDRLVPGELFF

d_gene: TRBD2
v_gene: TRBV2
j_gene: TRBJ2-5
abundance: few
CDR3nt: TGTGCCATTATTTCCGGGACTAGCGGGATTCTTTACAAAGAGACCCAGTACTTC
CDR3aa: CAIISGTSGILYKETQYF

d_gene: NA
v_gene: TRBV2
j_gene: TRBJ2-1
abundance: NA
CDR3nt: TGTGCCAGCAGCCCTAACAGGGACTACAATGAGCAGTTCTTC
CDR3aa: CASSPNRDYNEQFF

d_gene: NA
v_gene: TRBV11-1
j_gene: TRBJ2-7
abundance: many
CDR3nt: TGTGCCAGCAGCTCGCCCTTGGAGGGGTCCTCCTACGAGCAGTACTTC
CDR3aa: CASSSPLEGSSYEQYF

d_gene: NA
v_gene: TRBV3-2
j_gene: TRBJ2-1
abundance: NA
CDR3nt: TGTGCCAGCAGCCCCGTGGGACGGGGGGACAATGAGCAGTTCTTC
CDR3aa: CASSPVGRGDNEQFF

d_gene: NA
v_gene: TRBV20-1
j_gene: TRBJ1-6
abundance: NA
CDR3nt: TGCAGTGCTAGAGCCTTCGTCAGCGCCTCTAATTCACCCCTCCACTTT
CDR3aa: CSARAFVSASNSPLHF

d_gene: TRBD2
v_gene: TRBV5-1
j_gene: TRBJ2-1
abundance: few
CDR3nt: TGCGCCAGCAGCCGAACCCCTAGCGGGAGTTCGAATGAGCAGTTCTTC
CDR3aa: CASSRTPSGSSNEQFF